This T cell receptor (beta chain) came from a study of early stage breast cancer tumors. Study-level information: ER+/PR+/HER2- status applied to about 80% of the 16 invasive breast tumors. The ER+/PR+/HER2- tumors included seven or eight ductal and a handful of lobular carcinomas.

Remarks on this clone: Its matching antigen is unknown.

Repertoires were generated with immunoSEQ multiplex PCR, while TCRdb's copy carries only in-frame clones and drops some. The top ten clones hold about 7% of a sample with about 36,000 clones, 70% to 80% of them seen once. The study's findings and limits: Chain pairing and CD4, CD8 or FOXP3 expression were not captured.

The germline V gene encodes CDR1 SEHNR and CDR2 FQNEAQ (reference sequence). CDR3 length: 11 amino acids. Between the trimmed V and J ends, which lost 4 bases and 9 bases, there was a span of 8 bases. The TCR sequence derives from a person between 55 and 70 years old with breast cancer. Sequenced sample: blood. The V and J genes are TRBV7-9 and TRBJ2-3; D gene uncertain. The CDR3 coding sequence is TGTGCCAGCAGCTCCGATTTAACGCAGTATTTT. Residues: CASSSDLTQYF.